The clone carrying this T cell receptor (beta chain) has just a few counts. These data originate in a study of shared clonotypes between healthy human individuals. CD45RO-negative CD8 cells positively selected for CCR7 made up the naive population, which excluded terminally differentiated effector memory CD45RA+ cells. Recent vaccinations or acute infections were absent in the healthy HIV-negative adult donors. This CDR3 is 15 amino acids long. Trimming took off 5 bases at V and 5 bases at J, with 19 bases between the two ends. Germline CDR1 and CDR2: SGHNT and YYREEE (reference sequence). The method was immunoSEQ multiplex PCR; TCRdb's version includes in-frame clones alone and lacks a portion of them. The data contain about 2.1 million clones, about 92% of them singletons.

The sequenced material came from naive CD8+ T cells from PBMCs. The chain recombines TRBV5-4 with TRBJ1-1; D not resolved. The receptor was derived from a man younger than 35 in good health. Some clones in this sample may be carry-over from other donors' samples. The CDR3 bases are TGTGCCAGCAGGGGGATTCAGGATGCTCGTACTGAAGCTTTCTTT. This translates into CASRGIQDARTEAFF.